These T cell receptor beta chains were read from a single sample in a study of cytomegalovirus exposure and HLA in healthy donors. Here immunoSEQ multiplex PCR was the method, and the copy in TCRdb shows in-frame clones only, minus some. The table lists roughly 130,000 clones, roughly four fifths of them singletons. The sample was PBMCs. The receptors derive from a woman aged 45-65 years in good health and CMV-seropositive. Each CDR3 is given with its conserved first and last residue. D genes are given only for firm matches. Only some rows state a clone size, as once, few, many or a class for expanded clones.

>TRBV10-3|.|.|TRBJ2-1
CAIKTADGLYNEQFF
TGTGCCATCAAAACTGCCGATGGACTCTACAATGAGCAGTTCTTC
>TRBV5-1|.|TRBD1|TRBJ1-2
CASRPDREGGYTF
TGCGCCAGCAGACCGGACAGGGAAGGTGGCTACACCTTC
>TRBV5-6|few|TRBD1|TRBJ1-2
CATFRDRAHGYTF
TGTGCCACCTTTCGGGACAGGGCTCATGGCTACACCTTC
>TRBV9|.|TRBD1|TRBJ2-7
CASSVGGTGGEYEQYF
TGTGCCAGCAGCGTAGGGGGGACAGGGGGCGAGTACGAGCAGTACTTC
>TRBV7-9|.|.|TRBJ2-7
CASTTPPRTYEQYF
TGTGCCAGCACGACCCCCCCGAGGACCTACGAGCAGTACTTC
>TRBV29-1|.|TRBD2|TRBJ2-3
CSVDLAGGTDTQYF
TGCAGCGTTGACCTAGCGGGGGGCACAGATACGCAGTATTTT
>TRBV5-1|.|TRBD2|TRBJ2-1
CASSLGGGGEQFF
TGCGCCAGCAGCTTGGGCGGGGGAGGTGAGCAGTTCTTC
>TRBV5-1|.|.|TRBJ2-1
CASSLTNEAQRLFF
TGCGCCAGCAGCTTAACTAACGAGGCCCAGAGGCTGTTCTTC
>TRBV19|.|.|TRBJ1-2
CASSTPRTEGNYGYTF
TGTGCCAGTAGTACCCCCCGCACCGAGGGCAACTATGGCTACACCTTC
>TRBV25-1|.|TRBD2|TRBJ2-1
CASSEASGAEGQQFF
TGTGCCAGCAGTGAGGCTAGCGGGGCCGAAGGTCAGCAGTTCTTC
>TRBV27|.|TRBD2|TRBJ2-1
CASSLFGLAGGNEQFF
TGTGCCAGCAGTTTATTCGGACTAGCGGGGGGGAATGAGCAGTTCTTC
>TRBV6-6|.|TRBD1|TRBJ2-2
CASSDNPGGLFF
TGTGCCAGCAGTGACAACCCAGGGGGGCTGTTTTTT
>TRBV11-2|.|TRBD1|TRBJ1-4
CASSSGTGYEKLFF
TGTGCCAGCAGCTCCGGGACAGGGTATGAAAAACTGTTTTTT